The 27 T cell receptor beta chains below all came from one sample that was sequenced in a study of molecular identifiers for immune sequencing clone quantification (dated by TCRdb to the late 2010s). The library relied on PCR. The sequencer listed for this sample is Illumina HiSeq 4000. TCRdb handled the public reads itself, with Q25 trimming in fastp and clone calling in MiXCR, and kept productive beta chains. All rows with the same CDR3 protein become a single entry with the most common DNA and genes. The table for this sample lists hundreds of thousands of distinct CDR3 sequences; roughly 23% of them were counted only once. The ten largest make up 0.81% of the sample. The sample was naive CD8+ T cells from blood, with Jurkat cell RNA spiked in. Explained via the paper, the cell subset or site label denotes: FACS-sorted CD8+CD4-CCR7+CD45RA+ naive T cells. All receptors come from a human donor in good health. Some libraries in this study had Jurkat cell RNA spiked in.

This clonotype was counted ten times or more. This chain links TRBV5-1 with TRBJ2-1; 7 bases align to TRBD1. Germline CDR1 SGHRS, CDR2 YFSETQ. Trimming removed 4 bases from V and 9 bases from J; junction bases left unmatched: 4. The CDR3 runs to 12 residues. The chain's CDR3 is CASSPGGVEQFF. The CDR3 DNA follows: TGCGCCAGCAGCCCAGGGGGTGTTGAGCAGTTCTTC.

This clonotype was found many times. The rearrangement joins TRBV5-6 to TRBJ1-1; possible D gene TRBD1, 5 bases. With 1 base removed from V and 4 bases from J, the gap between germline ends came to 23 bases. The V gene's germline CDR1 is SGHDT and CDR2 YYEEEE. The CDR3 totals 18 residues. CDR3 coding DNA: TGTGCCAGCAGCTTGTGGGGTGAGCTGGGGACCACGGGCACTGAAGCTTTCTTT. Translation: CASSLWGELGTTGTEAFF.

This clonotype was seen repeatedly, ten times or more. The J gene is TRBJ2-3, the V gene TRBV2; TRBD2 matches 9 bases. CDR3 length equals 14 residues. Germline CDR1 and CDR2: SNHLY and FYNNEI. V shed 4 bases and J 1 base; nucleotides not matched to a gene: 0. The CDR3 DNA follows: TGTGCCAGCAGTGGGACTAGCGGCACAGATACGCAGTATTTT. Its translation: CASSGTSGTDTQYF.

This clonotype was counted at least ten times. The CDR3 loop is CASNLDRNTGELFF. CDR3 nucleotide sequence: TGTGCCAGCAACTTGGACAGGAACACCGGGGAGCTGTTTTTT. V is TRBV28 and J is TRBJ2-2, with a weak D call TRBD1 (6 bases). In germline, CDR1 is MDHEN, CDR2 SYDVKM. Trimming removed 7 bases at V and 1 base at J, with 10 bases between. The CDR3 spans 14 residues. Complete variable domain (other parts from reference TRBV28 and TRBJ2-2): DVKVTQSSRYLVKRTGEKVFLECVQDMDHENMFWYRQDPGLGLRLIYFSYDVKMKEKGDIPEGYSVSREKKERFSLILESASTNQTSMYLCASNLDRNTGELFFGEGSRLTVL.

The rearrangement links TRBV21-1 to TRBJ1-5; the D segment call TRBD1 is taken from the table without a DNA check. TRBV21-1 is a documented pseudogene. The CDR3 runs to 16 residues. The CDR3 region has the DNA TGTGCCAGCAGCACACCCCCGGACAGTAACAATCAGCCCCAGCATTTT. This gives the protein CASSTPPDSNNQPQHF.

This clonotype was recorded at least ten times. The chain combines TRBV4-1 with TRBJ2-7, with a tentative D call TRBD2 (5 bases). Germline loops: CDR1 MGHRA, CDR2 YSYEKL. This CDR3 has 16 residues. V shed 5 bases and J shed 1 base, with 18 bases lying between them. This CDR3 reads CASSSNGKSTSYEQYF. The CDR3 DNA reads as TGCGCCAGCAGCTCCAACGGGAAAAGCACGTCCTACGAGCAGTACTTC.

This clonotype has a single count. A much larger clone lies one base from this, so it may be a read error. The gene calls are TRBV4-1 and TRBJ2-7; D remains unclear. The CDR3 loop spans 15 amino acids. Germline loops: CDR1 MGHRA, CDR2 YSYEKL. In nucleotides, the CDR3 is TGCGCCAGCAACCAAGGAGTACCGGAGATGGGGGAGCAGTACTTC. Translation gives CASNQGVPEMGEQYF.

This clonotype was seen ten or more times. This sequence joins TRBV27 and TRBJ2-7; 8 bases fit TRBD1. The CDR3 has 14 amino acids. Germline CDR1 MNHEY, CDR2 SMNVEV (reference sequence). The J segment lost 4 bases and the V segment lost 3 bases, leaving 5 bases of the junction unmatched. CDR3 coding DNA: TGTGCCAGCAGTTTGTTCCAGGGGGCTTACGAGCAGTACTTC. It codes for CASSLFQGAYEQYF.

This clonotype has a count of ten or more. The chain links TRBV7-9 to TRBJ1-5; D is unresolved. Trimming cost V 1 base and J 4 bases, with 8 bases left between them. Germline CDR1 SEHNR, CDR2 FQNEAQ (reference sequence). CDR3 length: 14 residues. The CDR3 spells CASSLDADNQPQHF. The CDR3 DNA sequence: TGTGCCAGCAGCTTAGATGCGGATAATCAGCCCCAGCATTTT.

This clonotype appeared many times. This rearrangement joins TRBV30 to TRBJ1-3; D is unresolved. CDR3 length equals 14 residues. Trimming pared 3 bases from V and 2 bases from J, leaving 11 bases between. Germline CDR1 is GTSNPN and CDR2 is SVGIG (reference sequence). The CDR3 coding sequence is TGTGCCTGGAGCAGCTGGGTAACTGGAAACACCATATATTTT. Protein sequence: CAWSSWVTGNTIYF.

This clonotype was detected only a few times. The chain links TRBV6-1 to TRBJ1-5; the D gene is possibly TRBD1 (5 bases). The CDR3 length is 15 residues. V was shortened by 7 bases and J by 2 bases, with 15 bases between the two germline ends. Germline CDR1 and CDR2: MNHNS and SASEGT. This chain's CDR3 is CASMTDGHGNQPQHF. The DNA for the CDR3 is TGTGCCAGCATGACGGACGGACACGGCAATCAGCCCCAGCATTTT.

This clonotype was seen at least ten times. The chain has TRBV12-3 or TRBV12-4 and TRBJ2-3, with D tentatively TRBD2 (6 bases). Trimming shortened V by 6 bases and J by 2 bases, and 15 bases separated the two germline ends. The length of the CDR3 is 15 residues. As DNA, the CDR3 is TGTGCCAGCAGCCCCGCTGGGCGGGACACAGATACGCAGTATTTT. It codes for CASSPAGRDTDTQYF.

For this clonotype: A read error may be the cause here, since a much bigger clone is one base away. V is TRBV24-1 and J is TRBJ2-1; 13 positions match TRBD2. CDR3 size: 16 residues. Germline values: CDR1 KGHDR, CDR2 SFDVKD. DNA for the CDR3: TGTGCCACCAGTGCGTACGGGACTAGCGGGACCAATAAGCAGTTCTTC. This translates into CATSAYGTSGTNKQFF.

The CDR3 nucleotides are TGTGCCAGCAGTTATGTGCTCGACCCGTGGAATGAGCAGTTCTTC. It yields the protein CASSYVLDPWNEQFF. The chain joins TRBV6-2 or TRBV6-3 to TRBJ2-1; unclear D gene. Germline CDR1 reads MNHEY; CDR2 reads SVGEGT. This CDR3 region has 15 residues. The V end lost 3 bases, the J end lost 7 bases, and 16 bases lay between the germline ends.

There are many counts of this clonotype. This chain connects TRBV29-1 to TRBJ2-3; the match to TRBD2 covers 12 bases. The CDR3 loop spans 18 amino acids. V lost 5 bases, J lost 0 bases, and 12 bases stayed unmatched. Germline CDR1 reads SQVTM; CDR2 reads ANQGSEA. For the CDR3, the DNA is TGCAGCGTTCAAGGGGGACTAGCGGGTTTCTCTAGCACAGATACGCAGTATTTT. Its protein product is CSVQGGLAGFSSTDTQYF.

The V gene is TRBV27, the J gene TRBJ1-5, with D possibly being TRBD1 (5 bases). Between the trimmed V and J ends, which lost 1 base and 7 bases, there was a span of 11 bases. Germline V CDR1 and CDR2: MNHEY, SMNVEV (reference sequence). The CDR3 has 14 amino acids. The CDR3, as DNA: TGTGCCAGCAGTTTATGGCAGGGCAGCCAGCCCCAGCATTTT. Its translation is CASSLWQGSQPQHF.

This clonotype has ten or more counts. The chain couples TRBV29-1 to TRBJ2-2; unclear D gene. Germline CDR1 reads SQVTM; CDR2 reads ANQGSEA. This CDR3 region has 13 residues. Trimming cost V 5 bases and J 1 base, with 8 bases left between them. The CDR3 is CSVKNENTGELFF. Here the CDR3 DNA reads TGCAGCGTTAAGAACGAGAACACCGGGGAGCTGTTTTTT.

The table lists this clonotype with many counts. Here the CDR3 omits its conserved ending phenylalanine or tryptophan, so a read error is the likely source. It is unclear where the CDR3 begins or ends on the DNA, so no DNA is shown, and the CDR3 is as TCRdb lists it. The chain is built from TRBV30 and TRBJ2-1; TRBD2, the table's D call, was not compared with the DNA. Germline assignment: CDR1 GTSNPN and CDR2 SVGIG (reference sequence). Termini included, the CDR3 measures 9 amino acids. CDR3 sequence: CAWTPSYRR.

This clonotype was seen a handful of times. V gene TRBV2 combines with J gene TRBJ2-2, with 14 bases that match TRBD2. V dropped 5 bases and J dropped 3; count of bases not matched to a gene: 11. Germline V gene lookup returns CDR1 SNHLY and CDR2 FYNNEI. The CDR3 spans 19 residues. CDR3 coding DNA: TGTGCCAGCAGTCGCACCGGGACTAGCGGGAGACTTGACACCGGGGAGCTGTTTTTT. It encodes CASSRTGTSGRLDTGELFF.

This clonotype showed up many times. This chain links TRBV7-8 with TRBJ2-7; D unresolved. Per the germline V gene, CDR1 is SGHVS and CDR2 is FQNEAQ. V was shortened by 4 bases and J by 1 base, with 14 bases between the two germline ends. This CDR3 comprises 15 residues. The CDR3 sequence is CASSSRTAASYEQYF. DNA of the CDR3: TGTGCCAGCAGCTCACGGACCGCGGCTTCCTACGAGCAGTACTTC.

The table lists this clonotype with a few counts. The CDR3 nucleotides are TGTGCCAGCAGGCCAGGACTAGGAGAGACCCAGTACTTC. It codes for CASRPGLGETQYF. This chain links TRBV28 with TRBJ2-5, with 7 bases identical to TRBD2. CDR1 is MDHEN and CDR2 is SYDVKM in the germline V gene. V gave up 6 bases and J gave up 4 bases; unmatched junction bases: 5. The CDR3 has 13 amino acids.

This clonotype was picked up many times. The V gene is TRBV18, the J gene TRBJ2-2; 7 bases are a match to TRBD2. Germline lookup yields CDR1 KGHSH and CDR2 LQKENI. The ends lost 3 bases at V and 0 bases at J; junction bases unmatched: 7. This CDR3 region has 17 residues. The CDR3 DNA reads TGTGCCAGCTCACCCTGGGCTAGCGGCTCGAACACCGGGGAGCTGTTTTTT. Translation: CASSPWASGSNTGELFF.

This clonotype turned up a few times. The chain carries TRBV5-4 and TRBJ2-7; 7 bases agree with TRBD1. CDR3 size: 14 residues. Unmatched junction bases numbered 6, after V lost 4 bases and J lost 2 bases. Germline V gives CDR1 SGHNT, CDR2 YYREEE (reference sequence). CDR3 region: CASSHGQATYEQYF. DNA of the CDR3: TGTGCCAGCAGCCACGGACAGGCCACCTACGAGCAGTACTTC.

This clonotype was detected ten times or more. The rearrangement joins TRBV6-6 to TRBJ2-5, with 11 nucleotides matching TRBD2. J gave up 2 bases and V 4 bases, and 9 bases lay outside the gene matches. This CDR3 spans 17 amino acids. CDR1 and CDR2 (germline): MNHNY, SVGAGI (reference sequence). CDR3 in amino acids: CASSLTGTSGNQETQYF. CDR3 bases: TGTGCCAGCAGTTTAACCGGGACTAGCGGAAATCAAGAGACCCAGTACTTC.

There are many counts of this clonotype. This chain uses TRBV6-5 with TRBJ2-7; D gene ambiguous. The V and J ends lost 0 bases and 1 base respectively, with 7 bases between them. The CDR3 is made up of 14 amino acids. Germline V gene lookup returns CDR1 MNHEY and CDR2 SVGAGI. The CDR3 nucleotides read TGTGCCAGCAGTTACTCTCGGGTTTCCTACGAGCAGTACTTC. Its translation is CASSYSRVSYEQYF.

This clonotype appeared many times. This CDR3 is CSVPPLTEYQETQYF. CDR3 nucleotide sequence: TGCAGCGTCCCCCCGTTGACGGAATATCAAGAGACCCAGTACTTC. The rearrangement links TRBV29-1 to TRBJ2-5; no reliable D call. The CDR3 runs 15 residues. V was pared by 6 bases and J by 2 bases, with 19 bases between. From germline, CDR1 is SQVTM and CDR2 ANQGSEA. The full variable domain, with the rest looked up from reference TRBV29-1 and TRBJ2-5, is SAVISQKPSRDICQRGTSLTIQCQVDSQVTMMFWYRQQPGQSLTLIATANQGSEATYESGFVIDKFPISRPNLTFSTLTVSNMSPEDSSIYLCSVPPLTEYQETQYFGPGTRLLVL.

This sequence joins TRBV10-3 and TRBJ1-1; D perhaps matches TRBD1 (5 bases). This CDR3 region has 14 residues. Germline CDR1 is ENHRY and CDR2 is SYGVKD. Trimming cost V 2 bases and J 5 bases, with 12 bases left between them. The CDR3 nucleotides read TGTGCCATCAGTGAGATTCCAGGGAGAACTGAAGCTTTCTTT. Translating gives CAISEIPGRTEAFF.